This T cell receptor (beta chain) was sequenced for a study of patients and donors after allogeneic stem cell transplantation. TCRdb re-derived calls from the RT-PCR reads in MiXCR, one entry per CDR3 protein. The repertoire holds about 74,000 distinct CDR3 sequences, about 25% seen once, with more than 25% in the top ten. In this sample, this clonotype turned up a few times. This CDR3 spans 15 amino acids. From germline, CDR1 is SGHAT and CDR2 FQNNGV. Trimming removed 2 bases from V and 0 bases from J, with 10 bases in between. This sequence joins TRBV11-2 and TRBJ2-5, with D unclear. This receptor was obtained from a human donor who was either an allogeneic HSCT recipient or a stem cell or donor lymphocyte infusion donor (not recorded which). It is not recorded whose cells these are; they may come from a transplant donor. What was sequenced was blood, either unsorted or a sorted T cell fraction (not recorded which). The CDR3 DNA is TGTGCCAGCAGCTTAAGATTAAGTTACCAAGAGACCCAGTACTTC. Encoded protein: CASSLRLSYQETQYF.